This T cell receptor (beta chain) was captured by sequencing in a study of blood T cell repertoires in COVID-19. On the study more broadly: The study drew acute and convalescent COVID-19 samples from the United States, Italy and Spain. From T cells, B-cell-depleted T cells, or PBMCs came the material, which was cDNA or gDNA.

In the original processing: Estimates of nucleated cell counts were drawn from the amplification of reference gene primers. The protocol was immunoSEQ multiplex PCR, while the TCRdb copy is restricted to in-frame clones and leaves out a portion. V, J and clone size are those of that table, while D and trimming were read from the DNA. The table lists more than 300,000 clones, 70% to 90% of them singletons. The CDR3 runs to 14 residues. V was clipped by 4 bases and J by 0 bases, with 7 bases between them. Germline V gene lookup returns CDR1 LGHNA and CDR2 YSLEER. Input material: peripheral blood. V is TRBV4-3 and J is TRBJ1-3; unclear D gene. The source is a man aged 18 to 30 who had recovered from COVID-19. The chain's CDR3 is CASSPQISGNTIYF. Here the CDR3 DNA reads TGCGCCAGCAGCCCACAGATCTCTGGAAACACCATATATTTT.